Reported below is one T cell receptor beta chain. This specimen comes from a study of OX40 agonist ivuxolimab in advanced cancers. The method was immunoSEQ multiplex PCR; TCRdb's version includes in-frame clones alone and lacks a portion of them. Here the sample spans 55,000 or so clones, about nine tenths being singletons. Specimen: CD4+ or CD8+ T cells sorted from blood, collected in a trial of the OX40 agonist ivuxolimab. The receptor's source is an adult with an advanced solid tumor such as melanoma, head and neck, liver or kidney cancer.

CDR3 DNA: TGTGCCACCGACAGGGGTAGCAATCAGCCCCAGCATTTT. Residues: CATDRGSNQPQHF. The J gene is TRBJ1-5, the V gene TRBV2, with TRBD1 matching 8 bases. This CDR3 contains 13 residues. With V trimmed by 10 bases and J by 0 bases, 2 bases remained unmatched. Looked up from germline, CDR1 is SNHLY and CDR2 is FYNNEI.